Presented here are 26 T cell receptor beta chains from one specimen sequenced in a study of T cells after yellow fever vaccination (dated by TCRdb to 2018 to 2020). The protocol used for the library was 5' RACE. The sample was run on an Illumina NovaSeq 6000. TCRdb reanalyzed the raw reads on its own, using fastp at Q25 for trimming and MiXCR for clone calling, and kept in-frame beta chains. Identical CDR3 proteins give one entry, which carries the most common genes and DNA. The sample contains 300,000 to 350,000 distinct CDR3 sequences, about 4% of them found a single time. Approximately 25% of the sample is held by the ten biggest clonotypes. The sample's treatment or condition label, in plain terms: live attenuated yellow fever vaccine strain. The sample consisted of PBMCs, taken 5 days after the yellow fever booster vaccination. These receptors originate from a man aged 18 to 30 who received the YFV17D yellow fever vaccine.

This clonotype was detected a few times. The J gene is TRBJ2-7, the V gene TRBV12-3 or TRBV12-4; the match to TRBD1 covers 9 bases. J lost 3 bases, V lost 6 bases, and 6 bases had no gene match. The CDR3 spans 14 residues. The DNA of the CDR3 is TGTGCCAGCAGACCGGACAGGGGCCACTACGAGCAGTACTTC. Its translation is CASRPDRGHYEQYF.

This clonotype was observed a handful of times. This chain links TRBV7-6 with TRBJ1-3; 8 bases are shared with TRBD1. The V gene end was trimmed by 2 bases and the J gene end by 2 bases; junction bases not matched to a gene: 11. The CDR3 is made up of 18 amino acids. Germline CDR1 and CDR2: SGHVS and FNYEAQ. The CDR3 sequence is CASSLNPGQGSAGNTIYF. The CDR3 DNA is TGTGCCAGCAGCTTAAACCCCGGACAGGGATCAGCTGGAAACACCATATATTTT.

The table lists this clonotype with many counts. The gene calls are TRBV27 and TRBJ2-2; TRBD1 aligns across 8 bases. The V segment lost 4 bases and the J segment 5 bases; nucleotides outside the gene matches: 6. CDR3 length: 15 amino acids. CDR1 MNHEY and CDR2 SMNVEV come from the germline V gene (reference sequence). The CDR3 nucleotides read TGTGCCAGCAGTTCCAGGGGGCGCGGAACCGGGGAGCTGTTTTTT. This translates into CASSSRGRGTGELFF.

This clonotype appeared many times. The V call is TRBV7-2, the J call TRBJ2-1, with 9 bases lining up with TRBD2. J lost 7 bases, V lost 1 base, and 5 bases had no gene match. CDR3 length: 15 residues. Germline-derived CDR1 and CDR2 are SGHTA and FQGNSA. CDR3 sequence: CASSLGLAGINEQFF. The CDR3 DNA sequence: TGTGCCAGCAGCTTAGGTCTAGCGGGGATAAATGAGCAGTTCTTC.

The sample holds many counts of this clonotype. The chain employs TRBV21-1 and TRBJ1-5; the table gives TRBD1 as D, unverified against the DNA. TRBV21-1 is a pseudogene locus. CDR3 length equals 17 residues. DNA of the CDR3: TGTGCCAGCAGCTCCCCGCGGGGACAGAAGGGCAATCAGCCCCAGCATTTT. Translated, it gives CASSSPRGQKGNQPQHF.

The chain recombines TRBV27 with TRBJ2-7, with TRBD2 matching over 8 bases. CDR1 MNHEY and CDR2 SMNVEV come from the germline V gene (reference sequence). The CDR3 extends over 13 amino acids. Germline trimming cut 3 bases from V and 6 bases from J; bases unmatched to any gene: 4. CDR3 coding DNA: TGTGCCAGCAGTTTTGCGGGAGGCTTCGAGCAGTACTTC. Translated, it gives CASSFAGGFEQYF.

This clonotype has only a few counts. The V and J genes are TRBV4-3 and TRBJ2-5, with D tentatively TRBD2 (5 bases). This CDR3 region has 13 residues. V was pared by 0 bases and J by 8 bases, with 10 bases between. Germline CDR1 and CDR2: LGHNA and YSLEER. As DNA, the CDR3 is TGCGCCAGCAGCCAAGACGCGGGCCGCACCCAGTACTTC. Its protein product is CASSQDAGRTQYF.

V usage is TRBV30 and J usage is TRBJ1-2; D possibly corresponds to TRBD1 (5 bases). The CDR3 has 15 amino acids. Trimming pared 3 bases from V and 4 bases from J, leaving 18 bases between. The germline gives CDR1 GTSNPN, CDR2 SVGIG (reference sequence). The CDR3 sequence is CAWSHGPGLGYGYTF. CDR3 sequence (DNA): TGTGCCTGGAGCCACGGCCCAGGGCTTGGCTATGGCTACACCTTC. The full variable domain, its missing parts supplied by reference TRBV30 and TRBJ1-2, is SQTIHQWPATLVQPVGSPLSLECTVEGTSNPNLYWYRQAAGRGLQLLFYSVGIGQISSEVPQNLSASRPQDRQFILSSKKLLLSDSGFYLCAWSHGPGLGYGYTFGSGTRLTVV.

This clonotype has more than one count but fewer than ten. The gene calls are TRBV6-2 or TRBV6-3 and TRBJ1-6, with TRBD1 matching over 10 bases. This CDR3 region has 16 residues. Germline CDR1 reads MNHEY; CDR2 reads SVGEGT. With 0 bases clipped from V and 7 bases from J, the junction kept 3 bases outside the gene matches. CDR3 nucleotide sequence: TGTGCCAGCAGTTACTCCGCGACAGGGGGCAATTCACCCCTCCACTTT. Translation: CASSYSATGGNSPLHF.

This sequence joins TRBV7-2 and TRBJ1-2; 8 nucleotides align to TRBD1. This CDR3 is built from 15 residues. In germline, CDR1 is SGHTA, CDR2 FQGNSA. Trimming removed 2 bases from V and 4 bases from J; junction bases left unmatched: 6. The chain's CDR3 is CASSLQGARVYGYTF. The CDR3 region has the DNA TGTGCCAGCAGCTTACAGGGGGCTCGTGTCTATGGCTACACCTTC.

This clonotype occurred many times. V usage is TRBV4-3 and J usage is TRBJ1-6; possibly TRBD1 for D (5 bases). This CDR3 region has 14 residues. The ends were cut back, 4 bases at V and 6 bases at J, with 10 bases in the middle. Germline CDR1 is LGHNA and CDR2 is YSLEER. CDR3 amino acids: CASSRDRFNSPLHF. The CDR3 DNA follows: TGCGCCAGCAGCCGAGACAGATTTAATTCACCCCTCCACTTT.

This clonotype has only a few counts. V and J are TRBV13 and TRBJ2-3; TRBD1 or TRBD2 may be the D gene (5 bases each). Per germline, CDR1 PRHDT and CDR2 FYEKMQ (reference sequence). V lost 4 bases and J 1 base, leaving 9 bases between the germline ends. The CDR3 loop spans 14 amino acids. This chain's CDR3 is CASSSRDGTDTQYF. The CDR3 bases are TGTGCCAGCAGCTCCCGGGACGGCACAGATACGCAGTATTTT.

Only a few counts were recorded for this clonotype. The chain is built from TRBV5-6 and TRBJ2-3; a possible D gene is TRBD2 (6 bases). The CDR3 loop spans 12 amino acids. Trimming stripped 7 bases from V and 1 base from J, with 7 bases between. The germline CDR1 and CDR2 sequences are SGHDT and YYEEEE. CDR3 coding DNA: TGTGCCAGCGAGCGGGGCACAGATACGCAGTATTTT. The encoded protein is CASERGTDTQYF.

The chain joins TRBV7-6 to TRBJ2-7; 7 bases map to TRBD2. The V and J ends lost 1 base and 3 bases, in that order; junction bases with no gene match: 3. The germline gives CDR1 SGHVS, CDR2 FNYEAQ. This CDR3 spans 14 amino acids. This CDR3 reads CASSLGGTIYEQYF. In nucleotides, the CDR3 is TGTGCCAGCAGCTTAGGGGGGACTATCTACGAGCAGTACTTC.

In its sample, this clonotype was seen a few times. CDR3 sequence (DNA): TGCGCCAGCAGCTTGAACCGGGATTTAAGGAGGCAGTACTTC. Translated: CASSLNRDLRRQYF. This sequence joins TRBV5-1 and TRBJ2-7; the D gene is possibly TRBD2 (5 bases). This CDR3 region has 14 residues. V shed 1 base and J shed 9 bases, with 17 bases lying between them. Germline V gene data show CDR1 as SGHRS and CDR2 as YFSETQ.

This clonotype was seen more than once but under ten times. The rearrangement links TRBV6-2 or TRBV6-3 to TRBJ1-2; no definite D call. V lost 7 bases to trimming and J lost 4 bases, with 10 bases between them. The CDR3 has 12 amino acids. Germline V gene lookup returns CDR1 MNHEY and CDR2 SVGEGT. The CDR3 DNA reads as TGTGCCAGCACCACCTCGGGCTATGGCTACACCTTC. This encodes CASTTSGYGYTF.

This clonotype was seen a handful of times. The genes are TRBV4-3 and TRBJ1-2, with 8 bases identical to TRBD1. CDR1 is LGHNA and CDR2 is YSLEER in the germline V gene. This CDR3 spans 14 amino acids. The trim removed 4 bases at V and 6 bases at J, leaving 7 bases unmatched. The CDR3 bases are TGCGCCAGCAGCCCATACCTGACAGGGGATGGCTACACCTTC. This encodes CASSPYLTGDGYTF.

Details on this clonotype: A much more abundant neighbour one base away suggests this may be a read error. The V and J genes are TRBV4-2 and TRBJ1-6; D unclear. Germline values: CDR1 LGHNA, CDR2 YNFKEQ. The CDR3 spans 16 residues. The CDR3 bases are TGTGCCAGCAGCCAAGCGGAGGCCTCCTATAATTCACCCCTCCGCTTT. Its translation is CASSQAEASYNSPLRF.

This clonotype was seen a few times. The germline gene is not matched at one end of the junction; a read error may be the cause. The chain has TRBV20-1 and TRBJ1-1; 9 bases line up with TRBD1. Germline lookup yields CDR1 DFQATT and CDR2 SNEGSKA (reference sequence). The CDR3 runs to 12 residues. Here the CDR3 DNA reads TGCAGTGTTAGACAGGGGGACACTGAAGCTTTCTTT. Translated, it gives CSVRQGDTEAFF.

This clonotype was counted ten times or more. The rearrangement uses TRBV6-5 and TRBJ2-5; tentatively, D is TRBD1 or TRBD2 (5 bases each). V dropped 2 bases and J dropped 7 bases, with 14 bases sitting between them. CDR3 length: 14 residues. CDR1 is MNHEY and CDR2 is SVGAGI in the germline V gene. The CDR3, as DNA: TGTGCCAGCAGTTACATGGGGGTAGAGGGGACCCAGTACTTC. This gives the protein CASSYMGVEGTQYF.

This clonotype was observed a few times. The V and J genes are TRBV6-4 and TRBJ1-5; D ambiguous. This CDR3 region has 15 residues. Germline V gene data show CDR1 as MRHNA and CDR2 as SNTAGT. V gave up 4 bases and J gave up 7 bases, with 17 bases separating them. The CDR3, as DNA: TGTGCCAGCAGTGTTTGGTCGGGCGCAGGACAGCCCCAGCATTTT. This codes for CASSVWSGAGQPQHF.

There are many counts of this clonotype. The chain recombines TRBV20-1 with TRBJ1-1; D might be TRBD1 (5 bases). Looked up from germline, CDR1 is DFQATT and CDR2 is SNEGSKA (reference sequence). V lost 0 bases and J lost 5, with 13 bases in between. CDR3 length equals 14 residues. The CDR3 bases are TGCAGTGCTAGAGATCTTGGGGGAGGGACTGAAGCTTTCTTT. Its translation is CSARDLGGGTEAFF.

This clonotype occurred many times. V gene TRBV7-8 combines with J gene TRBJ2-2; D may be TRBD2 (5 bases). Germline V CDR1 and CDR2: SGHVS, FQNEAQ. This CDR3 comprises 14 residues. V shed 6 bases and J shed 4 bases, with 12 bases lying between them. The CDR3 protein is CASRRVASTGELFF. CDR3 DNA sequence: TGTGCCAGCAGGAGGGTAGCGAGCACCGGGGAGCTGTTTTTT.

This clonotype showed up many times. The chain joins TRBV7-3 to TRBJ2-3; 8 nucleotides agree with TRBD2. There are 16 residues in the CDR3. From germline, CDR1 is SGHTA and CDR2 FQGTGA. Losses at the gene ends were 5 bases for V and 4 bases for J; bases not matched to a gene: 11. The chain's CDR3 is CASSPLGTRQADTQYF. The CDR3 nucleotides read TGTGCCAGCAGCCCACTTGGGACTAGACAAGCAGATACGCAGTATTTT. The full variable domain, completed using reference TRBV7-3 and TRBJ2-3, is GAGVSQTPSNKVTEKGKYVELRCDPISGHTALYWYRQSLGQGPEFLIYFQGTGAADDSGLPNDRFFAVRPEGSVSTLKIQRTERGDSAVYLCASSPLGTRQADTQYFGPGTRLTVL.

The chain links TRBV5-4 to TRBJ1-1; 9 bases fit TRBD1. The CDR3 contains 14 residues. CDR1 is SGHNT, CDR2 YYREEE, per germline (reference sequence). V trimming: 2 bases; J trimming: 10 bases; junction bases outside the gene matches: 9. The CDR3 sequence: CASSFLGQGTGAFF. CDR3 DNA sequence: TGTGCCAGCAGCTTCCTCGGACAGGGGACGGGAGCTTTCTTT.

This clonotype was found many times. DNA of the CDR3: TGTGCCAGCAGCTTAGGACAGGGCCCTAAAGGCTACACCTTC. It encodes CASSLGQGPKGYTF. The gene calls are TRBV7-2 and TRBJ1-2, with TRBD1 matching over 7 bases. This CDR3 region has 14 residues. CDR1 and CDR2 (germline): SGHTA, FQGNSA. Unmatched junction bases numbered 7, after V lost 1 base and J lost 8 bases.